The rows below give T cell receptor beta chains drawn from one sample of a study of shared clonotypes between healthy human individuals. Here immunoSEQ multiplex PCR was the method, and the copy in TCRdb shows in-frame clones only, minus some. The table includes more than 500,000 clones, 90% to 96% detected once. Sequencing used naive CD4+ T cells sorted from blood. These TCRs come from a woman under 40 in good health. CDR3s leave out the opening cysteine and the closing phenylalanine or tryptophan. A D gene is named only where the DNA matches it firmly. Clone size is not always given. Where it is, it says once, few, many or a class for expanded clones.

V gene: TRBV5-1; clone size: .; D gene: TRBD2; J gene: TRBJ2-1; CDR3 protein: ASSGTSSNEQF
V gene: TRBV6-1; clone size: .; D gene: .; J gene: TRBJ2-7; CDR3 protein: ASIIGANPSYEQY
V gene: TRBV6-1; clone size: .; D gene: .; J gene: TRBJ1-2; CDR3 protein: ASSEGFRIYGYT
V gene: TRBV7-9; clone size: .; D gene: .; J gene: TRBJ1-4; CDR3 protein: ASRNRDQGTNEKLF
V gene: TRBV28; clone size: .; D gene: .; J gene: TRBJ2-7; CDR3 protein: ASTSRGRSSYEQY
V gene: TRBV18; clone size: .; D gene: TRBD1; J gene: TRBJ1-5; CDR3 protein: ASSPVRDRSNQPQH
V gene: TRBV27; clone size: .; D gene: TRBD2; J gene: TRBJ2-7; CDR3 protein: ASIGLAGVRSYEQY
V gene: TRBV28; clone size: .; D gene: TRBD2; J gene: TRBJ2-2; CDR3 protein: ASRAPLAGTGELF
V gene: TRBV6-1; clone size: .; D gene: TRBD2; J gene: TRBJ2-7; CDR3 protein: ATRTSGRIYEQY
V gene: TRBV7-9; clone size: few; D gene: .; J gene: TRBJ1-5; CDR3 protein: ASPYRGGDQPQH
V gene: TRBV7-2; clone size: .; D gene: .; J gene: TRBJ1-3; CDR3 protein: ASSFLLRDRSNTIY
V gene: TRBV11-2; clone size: .; D gene: .; J gene: TRBJ1-3; CDR3 protein: ASSLAGGAGNTIY
V gene: TRBV19; clone size: .; D gene: .; J gene: TRBJ1-5; CDR3 protein: ASSIPGGVQPQH
V gene: TRBV6-1; clone size: .; D gene: .; J gene: TRBJ2-3; CDR3 protein: ASSRAAARSDTQY
V gene: TRBV5-6; clone size: .; D gene: .; J gene: TRBJ1-1; CDR3 protein: ASSLGRLNTEAF
V gene: TRBV10-3; clone size: .; D gene: TRBD1; J gene: TRBJ1-1; CDR3 protein: AISESRDRGTEAF
V gene: TRBV27; clone size: .; D gene: .; J gene: .; CDR3 protein: ASRPQGPTDEQY
V gene: TRBV5-5; clone size: .; D gene: TRBD1; J gene: TRBJ2-7; CDR3 protein: ASSGQGQYEQY
V gene: TRBV25-1; clone size: once; D gene: .; J gene: TRBJ2-1; CDR3 protein: ASSESRPGLHEQF
V gene: TRBV5-1; clone size: .; D gene: TRBD1; J gene: TRBJ1-4; CDR3 protein: ASSYEGQGAFEKLF
V gene: TRBV5-1; clone size: once; D gene: TRBD2; J gene: TRBJ2-7; CDR3 protein: ASSLDSGGHYEQY
V gene: TRBV27; clone size: .; D gene: .; J gene: TRBJ2-7; CDR3 protein: ASSAVVGTQGYEQY
V gene: TRBV19; clone size: .; D gene: TRBD1; J gene: TRBJ2-7; CDR3 protein: ASSLRTGGIYEQY
V gene: TRBV10-3; clone size: once; D gene: .; J gene: TRBJ2-7; CDR3 protein: AIGAGATYEQY
V gene: TRBV18; clone size: once; D gene: .; J gene: TRBJ2-3; CDR3 protein: ASSPPQPTDTQY
V gene: TRBV5-1; clone size: .; D gene: TRBD2; J gene: TRBJ2-5; CDR3 protein: ASSPLTSGGEETQY
V gene: TRBV30; clone size: .; D gene: .; J gene: TRBJ1-4; CDR3 protein: AWSRRRGEKLF
V gene: TRBV30; clone size: .; D gene: .; J gene: TRBJ1-2; CDR3 protein: AWSVVTYGYT
V gene: TRBV28; clone size: .; D gene: .; J gene: TRBJ1-1; CDR3 protein: ASSSPGLPNTEAF
V gene: TRBV7-8; clone size: .; D gene: TRBD1; J gene: TRBJ2-7; CDR3 protein: ASSLRDRGTYEQY
V gene: TRBV6-5; clone size: .; D gene: TRBD2; J gene: TRBJ2-3; CDR3 protein: ASSSAGGSTDTQY
V gene: TRBV9; clone size: .; D gene: .; J gene: TRBJ2-5; CDR3 protein: ASSVVGEQSETQY
V gene: TRBV15; clone size: .; D gene: TRBD2; J gene: TRBJ2-1; CDR3 protein: ATSRLAGSSYNEQF
V gene: TRBV27; clone size: once; D gene: TRBD1; J gene: TRBJ2-7; CDR3 protein: ASSSPGQLRAYEQY
V gene: TRBV19; clone size: .; D gene: TRBD2; J gene: TRBJ2-1; CDR3 protein: ASTGLAGTTSYNEQF
V gene: TRBV9; clone size: .; D gene: TRBD2; J gene: TRBJ2-1; CDR3 protein: ASSVGISGKAYNEQF
V gene: TRBV28; clone size: .; D gene: TRBD1; J gene: TRBJ1-1; CDR3 protein: ASSSTGTGRMNTEAF
V gene: TRBV19; clone size: once; D gene: .; J gene: TRBJ2-3; CDR3 protein: ASSSDIPSTDTQY
V gene: TRBV6-5; clone size: .; D gene: .; J gene: TRBJ2-7; CDR3 protein: ASSSQRESPLYEQY
V gene: TRBV18; clone size: .; D gene: TRBD1; J gene: TRBJ1-5; CDR3 protein: ASSPTTGGNQPQH
V gene: TRBV18; clone size: .; D gene: TRBD2; J gene: TRBJ2-1; CDR3 protein: ASSPPGREGPIGEQF
V gene: TRBV28; clone size: .; D gene: .; J gene: TRBJ2-3; CDR3 protein: ASSAVTDTQY
V gene: TRBV7-2; clone size: .; D gene: .; J gene: TRBJ1-1; CDR3 protein: ASSPRRVMNTEAF
V gene: TRBV15; clone size: .; D gene: TRBD2; J gene: TRBJ2-3; CDR3 protein: ATSSGGRWNTQY
V gene: TRBV5-5; clone size: .; D gene: .; J gene: TRBJ2-7; CDR3 protein: ASSFQGGYEQY
V gene: TRBV21-1; clone size: .; D gene: .; J gene: TRBJ2-7; CDR3 protein: ASSKGHEQY
V gene: TRBV7-9; clone size: .; D gene: .; J gene: TRBJ2-5; CDR3 protein: ASSLYVQETQY